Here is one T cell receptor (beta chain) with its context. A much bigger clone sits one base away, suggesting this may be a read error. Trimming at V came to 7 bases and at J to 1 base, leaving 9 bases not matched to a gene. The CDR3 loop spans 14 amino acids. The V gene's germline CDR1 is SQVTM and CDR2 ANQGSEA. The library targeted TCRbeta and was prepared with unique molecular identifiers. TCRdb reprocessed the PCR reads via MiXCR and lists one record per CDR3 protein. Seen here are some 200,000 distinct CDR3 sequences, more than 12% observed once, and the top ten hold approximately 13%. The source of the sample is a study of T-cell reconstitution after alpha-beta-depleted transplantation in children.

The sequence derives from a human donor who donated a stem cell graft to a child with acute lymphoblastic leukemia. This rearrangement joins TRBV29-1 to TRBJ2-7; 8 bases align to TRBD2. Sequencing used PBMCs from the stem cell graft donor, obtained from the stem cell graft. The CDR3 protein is CSAETSADSYEQYF. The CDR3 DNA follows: TGCAGCGCTGAGACTAGCGCTGATTCCTACGAGCAGTACTTC.